This is a list of T cell receptor beta chains from one sample in a study of blood T cell repertoires in COVID-19. TCRdb keeps only in-frame clones here, not all; method: immunoSEQ multiplex PCR. Among approximately 190,000 clones listed, roughly nine tenths were seen once. Material for sequencing was PBMCs or T cells enriched from blood (not recorded which). These receptors were collected from a woman aged 35 to 49 in a cohort exposed to, infected with or recovered from COVID-19 (not recorded which). Both conserved end residues are part of each CDR3. A D gene is named only where the DNA matches it firmly. Clone sizes are given selectively: once, few, many, or a class where the clone is expanded.

D gene,J gene,clone size,V gene,CDR3 protein,CDR3 DNA
NA,TRBJ1-1,NA,TRBV7-2,CASSLAAGPGITEAFF,TGTGCCAGCAGCTTAGCGGCGGGGCCGGGGATCACTGAAGCTTTCTTT
TRBD1,TRBJ1-2,once,TRBV3-1/TRBV3-2,CASSHGRQGAFGYGYTF,TGTGCCAGCAGCCATGGGCGGCAGGGGGCTTTCGGCTATGGCTACACCTTC
NA,TRBJ2-6,NA,TRBV13,CASSLVGSGANVLTF,TGTGCCAGCAGCTTAGTCGGGTCTGGGGCCAACGTCCTGACTTTC
NA,TRBJ1-5,NA,TRBV4-1,CASSQDPGNQPQHF,TGCGCCAGCAGCCAAGATCCAGGCAATCAGCCCCAGCATTTT
TRBD2,TRBJ2-3,NA,TRBV5-1,CASSWGTSTADTQYF,TGCGCCAGCAGCTGGGGGACTAGCACGGCAGATACGCAGTATTTT
TRBD1,TRBJ2-1,few,TRBV4-1,CASSHSGTAYNEQFF,TGCGCCAGCAGCCATAGTGGGACAGCCTACAATGAGCAGTTCTTC
NA,TRBJ2-5,NA,TRBV7-8,CASSQLVGGRETQYF,TGTGCCAGCAGCCAGCTTGTTGGGGGCCGAGAGACCCAGTACTTC
NA,TRBJ1-2,NA,TRBV11-3,CASSLDQSYGYTF,TGTGCCAGCAGCTTAGATCAGTCCTATGGCTACACCTTC
NA,TRBJ2-2,NA,TRBV10-1,CASSESRLAATGELFF,TGCGCCAGCAGTGAGTCTAGGCTAGCTGCAACCGGGGAGCTGTTTTTT
NA,TRBJ1-2,NA,TRBV1,CTSSHAVLGGYTF,TGCACCAGCAGCCACGCGGTGCTGGGTGGCTACACCTTC
TRBD2,TRBJ2-5,few,TRBV5-4,CASSPGLAGAQETQYF,TGTGCCAGCAGCCCGGGACTAGCGGGGGCTCAAGAGACCCAGTACTTC
NA,TRBJ1-2,NA,TRBV28,CASSEGQFGYGYTF,TGTGCCAGCAGCGAAGGACAGTTTGGGTATGGCTACACCTTC
NA,TRBJ1-6,NA,TRBV6-5,CASSHRDGDEPLHF,TGTGCCAGCAGCCACAGGGACGGAGATGAACCCCTCCACTTT
NA,TRBJ2-3,NA,TRBV4-3,CASSQAGVRDTQYF,TGCGCCAGCAGCCAAGCGGGGGTGAGAGATACGCAGTATTTT
NA,TRBJ1-1,NA,TRBV12-5,CASGLVREGVMLANTEAFF,TGTGCTAGTGGTTTGGTACGTGAAGGGGTGATGTTGGCGAACACTGAAGCTTTCTTT
NA,TRBJ2-5,NA,TRBV30,CAWSPGTKTQYF,TGTGCCTGGAGCCCGGGAACCAAGACCCAGTACTTC
TRBD2,TRBJ2-7,NA,TRBV11-2,CASSLAAGASYEQYF,TGTGCCAGCAGCTTAGCAGCGGGGGCTTCCTACGAGCAGTACTTC
NA,TRBJ2-2,NA,TRBV5-1,CASSIDRFYTGELFF,TGCGCCAGCAGCATAGACAGGTTTTACACCGGGGAGCTGTTTTTT
TRBD1,TRBJ2-1,NA,TRBV7-9,CASSPSGTGGNEQFF,TGTGCCAGCAGTCCGAGCGGGACAGGGGGCAATGAGCAGTTCTTC
NA,TRBJ1-4,NA,TRBV7-2,CASSLWGATNEKLFF,TGTGCCAGCAGCTTATGGGGGGCAACTAATGAAAAACTGTTTTTT
NA,TRBJ2-1,NA,TRBV12-3/TRBV12-4,CASSPRAGLEQFF,TGTGCCAGCAGCCCCAGGGCGGGGCTTGAGCAGTTCTTC
TRBD2,TRBJ2-5,once,TRBV10-3,CAISELLAGIQETQYF,TGTGCCATCAGTGAGTTACTAGCGGGGATACAAGAGACCCAGTACTTC
NA,TRBJ2-2,NA,TRBV7-9,CASSPPQGTDTGELFF,TGTGCCAGCAGCCCCCCACAGGGCACGGACACCGGGGAGCTGTTTTTT
NA,TRBJ1-1,NA,TRBV25-1,CASSESRNTEAFF,TGTGCCAGCAGTGAGTCCCGGAACACTGAAGCTTTCTTT
TRBD2,TRBJ2-3,NA,TRBV7-9,CASSLRLAGSGDTQYF,TGTGCCAGCAGCTTAAGACTAGCGGGAAGCGGAGATACGCAGTATTTT
TRBD1,TRBJ1-4,NA,TRBV5-5,CASSLGAGGVMFF,TGTGCCAGCAGCTTGGGGGCAGGGGGCGTTATGTTTTTT
NA,TRBJ1-5,NA,TRBV6-2/TRBV6-3,CASSFGGNQHF,TGTGCCAGCAGTTTTGGAGGGAACCAGCATTTT
NA,TRBJ2-7,NA,TRBV19,CASSIVAGDHEQYF,TGTGCCAGTAGTATTGTTGCAGGGGACCACGAGCAGTACTTC
TRBD2,TRBJ2-7,NA,TRBV5-1,CASSSAGLAYEQYF,TGCGCCAGCAGTTCGGCGGGACTAGCCTACGAGCAGTACTTC
NA,TRBJ1-2,NA,TRBV10-2,CASGSGNYDYGYTF,TGCGCCAGCGGGAGCGGTAACTACGACTATGGCTACACCTTC
NA,TRBJ2-6,NA,TRBV9,CASSVGGSSGANVLTF,TGTGCCAGCAGCGTAGGAGGTTCCTCTGGGGCCAACGTCCTGACTTTC
NA,TRBJ1-2,NA,TRBV18,CASSLSRDFYGYTF,TGTGCCAGCTCACTAAGTAGGGACTTCTATGGCTACACCTTC
TRBD2,TRBJ2-7,NA,TRBV24-1,CATSDDHSGRGLGEQYF,TGTGCCACCAGTGATGACCATAGCGGGAGGGGCCTCGGAGAGCAGTACTTC
TRBD1,TRBJ2-2,NA,TRBV7-9,CASSPTGGTGELFF,TGTGCCAGCAGCCCGACAGGGGGCACCGGGGAGCTGTTTTTT
TRBD1,TRBJ1-2,NA,TRBV4-3,CASSPGQGVGGYTF,TGCGCCAGCAGCCCGGGACAGGGAGTGGGGGGCTACACCTTC
TRBD2,TRBJ2-5,NA,TRBV30,CAWEGAGPQETQYF,TGTGCCTGGGAAGGAGCGGGGCCACAAGAGACCCAGTACTTC
TRBD2,TRBJ2-2,NA,TRBV5-4,CASSSRTSLGTGELFF,TGTGCCAGCAGCTCTAGGACTAGCTTGGGCACCGGGGAGCTGTTTTTT
NA,TRBJ1-2,NA,TRBV3-1/TRBV3-2,CASSQECSGGVYGYTF,TGTGCCAGCAGCCAAGAATGCTCCGGCGGAGTCTATGGCTACACCTTC
NA,TRBJ1-6,NA,TRBV2,CASRAGREYSPLHF,TGTGCCAGCAGGGCCGGGAGGGAGTACTCACCCCTCCACTTT
NA,TRBJ1-1,NA,TRBV29-1,CSVGKGETGNTEAFF,TGCAGCGTGGGGAAAGGGGAGACAGGGAACACTGAAGCTTTCTTT
NA,TRBJ1-2,NA,TRBV14,CASSLGGESAF,TGTGCCAGCAGTCTCGGGGGGGAAAGCGCCTTC
NA,TRBJ2-3,NA,TRBV19,CASSIAPGSDTQYF,TGTGCCAGTAGTATAGCGCCAGGGTCAGATACGCAGTATTTT
NA,TRBJ1-4,NA,TRBV5-4,CASSTEGKLFF,TGTGCCAGCAGCACGGAGGGAAAACTGTTTTTT
NA,TRBJ1-1,NA,TRBV6-5,CASSYSAPTEAFF,TGTGCCAGCAGTTACTCAGCCCCGACTGAAGCTTTCTTT
NA,TRBJ1-1,few,TRBV19,CASSIGYGVEAFF,TGTGCCAGTAGTATTGGGTACGGAGTTGAAGCTTTCTTT
TRBD2,TRBJ2-7,NA,TRBV9,CASSLSGAFYEQYF,TGTGCCAGCAGTCTTAGCGGGGCCTTCTACGAGCAGTACTTC
TRBD1,TRBJ1-1,NA,TRBV11-2,CASSGTGTEAFF,TGTGCCAGCAGTGGGACAGGAACTGAAGCTTTCTTT
NA,TRBJ2-1,NA,TRBV16,CASSRDSYNEQFF,TGTGCCAGCAGCCGGGACTCTTACAATGAGCAGTTCTTC
NA,TRBJ1-5,few,TRBV5-5,CASSLEGVGSNQPQHF,TGTGCCAGCAGCTTGGAAGGGGTTGGAAGCAATCAGCCCCAGCATTTT
TRBD2,TRBJ2-1,NA,TRBV7-7,CASSLSAAGGRNEQFF,TGTGCCAGCAGCTTAAGTGCAGCGGGAGGGAGGAATGAGCAGTTCTTC
NA,TRBJ2-7,NA,TRBV30,CAWDGTSNYEQYF,TGTGCCTGGGATGGGACTTCTAACTACGAGCAGTACTTC
TRBD1,TRBJ2-3,NA,TRBV7-6,CASSPMVGGQGLRTDTQYF,TGTGCCAGCAGCCCGATGGTGGGAGGACAGGGGTTGCGCACAGATACGCAGTATTTT
NA,TRBJ2-1,NA,TRBV11-2,CASSLASEQFF,TGTGCCAGCAGCTTAGCGTCCGAGCAGTTCTTC
TRBD1,TRBJ2-7,few,TRBV7-9,CASDRISGQGEQYF,TGTGCCAGCGATCGAATATCAGGACAGGGCGAGCAGTACTTC
NA,TRBJ1-1,NA,TRBV12-3/TRBV12-4,CASNNRVTQAFF,TGTGCCAGCAATAACAGAGTCACCCAAGCTTTCTTT
NA,TRBJ1-5,once,TRBV6-5,CASKRTVGQPQHF,TGTGCCAGCAAACGGACAGTAGGTCAGCCCCAGCATTTT
NA,TRBJ2-1,NA,TRBV2,CASSDAADEQFF,TGTGCCAGCAGTGATGCGGCGGATGAGCAGTTCTTC
TRBD1,TRBJ1-1,once,TRBV7-9,CASRPTGETEAFF,TGTGCCAGCAGACCCACAGGGGAGACTGAAGCTTTCTTT
TRBD1,TRBJ1-1,NA,TRBV29-1,CSVADRDEAFF,TGCAGCGTGGCAGACAGGGATGAAGCTTTCTTT
NA,TRBJ1-5,NA,TRBV10-3,CAISDIKQGGFENQPQHF,TGTGCCATCAGTGATATTAAACAGGGAGGGTTTGAAAATCAGCCCCAGCATTTT